A single sample is the source of the 27 T cell receptor beta chains below, sequenced in a study of OX40 agonist ivuxolimab in advanced cancers. Data came from immunoSEQ multiplex PCR; TCRdb stores just in-frame clones and leaves some out. The table shows approximately 71,000 clones, with about 83% occurring only once. The starting material was CD4+ or CD8+ T cells sorted from blood, obtained in a trial of the OX40 agonist ivuxolimab. These receptors were collected from an adult with an advanced solid tumor such as melanoma, head and neck, liver or kidney cancer.

The rearrangement links TRBV9 to TRBJ2-7; possible D gene TRBD1, 6 bases. From germline, CDR1 is SGDLS and CDR2 YYNGEE. Trimming left V 0 bases short and J 4 bases short, with 14 bases between. This CDR3 has 15 residues. This CDR3 reads CASSVATGHRYEQYF. CDR3 bases: TGTGCCAGCAGCGTAGCTACGGGACACCGATACGAGCAGTACTTC.

This sequence joins TRBV7-8 and TRBJ1-5; D gene uncertain. The germline gives CDR1 SGHVS, CDR2 FQNEAQ. The CDR3 sequence is 16 residues long. V was clipped by 5 bases and J by 0 bases, with 14 bases between them. CDR3 coding DNA: TGTGCCAGCAGCCCTCGGGGAGGAGATAGCAATCAGCCCCAGCATTTT. Protein: CASSPRGGDSNQPQHF.

The chain is built from TRBV30 and TRBJ1-5; D remains unclear. V lost 4 bases, J lost 4 bases, and 11 bases lay in between. The CDR3 length is 13 residues. Germline CDR1 GTSNPN, CDR2 SVGIG (reference sequence). The CDR3 here is CAWKGRENQPQHF. The CDR3 region has the DNA TGTGCCTGGAAGGGCAGAGAGAATCAGCCCCAGCATTTT.

V and J are TRBV30 and TRBJ1-4; the D gene is possibly TRBD1 (6 bases). The ends were cut back, 0 bases at V and 6 bases at J, with 11 bases in the middle. The germline V gene encodes CDR1 GTSNPN and CDR2 SVGIG (reference sequence). The CDR3 covers 14 residues. CDR3 DNA: TGTGCCTGGAGTGTGGCAAGGGGGGATGAAAAACTGTTTTTT. Residues: CAWSVARGDEKLFF.

Only a few counts were recorded for this clone. This rearrangement joins TRBV30 to TRBJ1-1, with D possibly TRBD1 on 5 matching bases. V was cut by 2 bases and J by 0 bases, with 10 bases left in between. The germline CDR1 and CDR2 sequences are GTSNPN and SVGIG (reference sequence). The CDR3 runs to 14 residues. CDR3 sequence (DNA): TGTGCCTGGAGTCAGGGACGGATGAACACTGAAGCTTTCTTT. This codes for CAWSQGRMNTEAFF.

The V gene is TRBV6-4, the J gene TRBJ2-7, with 7 bases matching TRBD2. The CDR3 is made up of 16 amino acids. Germline trimming cut 4 bases from V and 0 bases from J; bases unmatched to any gene: 9. From germline, CDR1 is MRHNA and CDR2 SNTAGT. CDR3 bases: TGTGCCAGCAGTGGCCAGGCTAGCGGCCGCTCCTACGAGCAGTACTTC. Amino acid sequence: CASSGQASGRSYEQYF.

The chain employs TRBV7-2 and TRBJ2-3, with D hard to call. Germline V gene data show CDR1 as SGHTA and CDR2 as FQGNSA. This CDR3 contains 13 residues. Trimming removed 4 bases from V and 5 bases from J, with 10 bases in between. CDR3 sequence: CASSWTLRDTQYF. The CDR3 region has the DNA TGTGCCAGCAGCTGGACCCTCCGAGATACGCAGTATTTT.

The V call is TRBV5-4, the J call TRBJ2-7, with 12 positions matching TRBD1. The germline CDR1 and CDR2 sequences are SGHNT and YYREEE (reference sequence). The CDR3 is made up of 14 amino acids. The V gene end was trimmed by 3 bases and the J gene end by 12 bases; junction bases not matched to a gene: 10. This CDR3 reads CASSSPGQGALLYF. The CDR3 DNA reads as TGTGCCAGCAGCTCCCCGGGACAGGGGGCTTTGTTGTACTTC.

This rearrangement joins TRBV27 to TRBJ1-1, with 9 positions matching TRBD1. The CDR3 contains 16 residues. Germline V CDR1 and CDR2: MNHEY, SMNVEV (reference sequence). V shed 6 bases, J shed 0 bases, and the junction held 8 bases outside the gene matches. The chain's CDR3 is CASSPGQGFMNTEAFF. The CDR3 DNA sequence: TGTGCCAGCAGCCCGGGACAGGGTTTTATGAACACTGAAGCTTTCTTT.

The table lists this clone with a few counts. The genes are TRBV14 and TRBJ1-6, with D possibly being TRBD1 (6 bases). The germline V gene has CDR1 SGHDN and CDR2 FVKESK. The CDR3 runs to 14 residues. V was cut by 2 bases and J by 10 bases, with 12 bases left in between. The CDR3: CASSQTGRGSPLHF. In DNA, the CDR3 is TGTGCCAGCAGCCAAACAGGGAGGGGATCACCCCTCCACTTT. Complete variable domain (other parts from reference TRBV14 and TRBJ1-6): EAGVTQFPSHSVIEKGQTVTLRCDPISGHDNLYWYRRVMGKEIKFLLHFVKESKQDESGMPNNRFLAERTGGTYSTLKVQPAELEDSGVYFCASSQTGRGSPLHFGNGTRLTVT.

This rearrangement joins TRBV7-6 to TRBJ2-7; D is unclear. V shed 4 bases and J shed 2 bases, with 9 bases lying between them. In germline, CDR1 is SGHVS, CDR2 FNYEAQ. CDR3 length: 13 amino acids. CDR3 sequence: CASSSGETYEQYF. Written as DNA, the CDR3 is TGTGCCAGCAGCTCAGGTGAGACCTACGAGCAGTACTTC.

V is TRBV29-1 and J is TRBJ1-1; TRBD1 aligns across 8 bases. CDR3 size: 13 residues. CDR1 is SQVTM, CDR2 ANQGSEA, per germline. V gave up 5 bases and J gave up 4 bases; unmatched junction bases: 6. In DNA, the CDR3 is TGCAGCGTTAAGGACAGGGCGGGCACTGAAGCTTTCTTT. Its protein is CSVKDRAGTEAFF. The full variable domain, completed using reference TRBV29-1 and TRBJ1-1, is SAVISQKPSRDICQRGTSLTIQCQVDSQVTMMFWYRQQPGQSLTLIATANQGSEATYESGFVIDKFPISRPNLTFSTLTVSNMSPEDSSIYLCSVKDRAGTEAFFGQGTRLTVV.

The J gene is TRBJ2-5, the V gene TRBV7-2, with 7 bases aligning to TRBD2. CDR3 length equals 12 residues. CDR1 and CDR2 from the germline V gene are SGHTA and FQGNSA. V shed 2 bases and J 14 bases; nucleotides not matched to a gene: 8. Here the CDR3 DNA reads TGTGCCAGCAGCTTACCGGGACTAAATCTCTACTTC. As protein: CASSLPGLNLYF. Variable domain in full (rest from reference TRBV7-2 and TRBJ2-5): GAGVSQSPSNKVTEKGKDVELRCDPISGHTALYWYRQSLGQGLEFLIYFQGNSAPDKSGLPSDRFSAERTGGSVSTLTIQRTQQEDSAVYLCASSLPGLNLYFGPGTRLLVL.

The J gene is TRBJ2-5, the V gene TRBV10-3; D gene ambiguous. The CDR3 spans 13 residues. V gave up 5 bases and J gave up 3 bases, with 10 bases separating them. Germline CDR1 reads ENHRY; CDR2 reads SYGVKD. In DNA form, the CDR3 reads TGTGCCATCAGTAAAGACTGGGAAGAGACCCAGTACTTC. As protein: CAISKDWEETQYF.

The CDR3 spells CSVSDESLSNQPQHF. The CDR3 region has the DNA TGCAGCGTATCGGACGAGAGTTTAAGCAATCAGCCCCAGCATTTT. The chain is built from TRBV29-1 and TRBJ1-5; D remains unclear. The CDR3 is made up of 15 amino acids. CDR1 and CDR2 from the germline V gene are SQVTM and ANQGSEA. Trimming took off 6 bases at V and 1 base at J, with 16 bases between the two ends.

The chain recombines TRBV6-1 with TRBJ2-1; 7 nucleotides agree with TRBD2. There are 16 residues in the CDR3. The trim removed 0 bases at V and 5 bases at J, leaving 7 bases unmatched. Looked up from germline, CDR1 is MNHNS and CDR2 is SASEGT. CDR3 sequence: CASSEALGRGNNEQFF. The CDR3 DNA sequence: TGTGCCAGCAGTGAAGCCCTGGGGCGGGGGAACAATGAGCAGTTCTTC.

The chain employs TRBV14 and TRBJ2-3; 9 bases match TRBD1. The CDR3 spans 18 residues. Trimming at V came to 3 bases and at J to 1 base, leaving 11 bases not matched to a gene. Germline CDR1 is SGHDN and CDR2 is FVKESK. CDR3 sequence (DNA): TGTGCCAGCAGCCAGAGGTTGGGACAGGGTAACGGCACAGATACGCAGTATTTT. Its translation is CASSQRLGQGNGTDTQYF.

The CDR3 coding sequence is TGTGCCAGCAGCTTGGCCGGGTTAGCGGGGGAACAAGATACGCAGTATTTT. It codes for CASSLAGLAGEQDTQYF. The chain combines TRBV5-6 with TRBJ2-3, with 9 positions matching TRBD2. Germline V gene lookup returns CDR1 SGHDT and CDR2 YYEEEE. CDR3 size: 17 residues. Unmatched junction bases numbered 10, after V lost 0 bases and J lost 5 bases. Based on the CDR3 plus reference TRBV5-6 and TRBJ2-3, the full variable domain is DAGVTQSPTHLIKTRGQQVTLRCSPKSGHDTVSWYQQALGQGPQFIFQYYEEEERQRGNFPDRFSGHQFPNYSSELNVNALLLGDSALYLCASSLAGLAGEQDTQYFGPGTRLTVL.

This clone was counted once. CDR3 bases: TGTGCCAGCAGCGTAACTTCGGGGGCGTTAGGGAGAGAGACCCAGTACTTC. It is translated as CASSVTSGALGRETQYF. The chain is built from TRBV9 and TRBJ2-5; D may correspond to TRBD1 or TRBD2 (6 bases each). The CDR3 loop spans 17 amino acids. Trimming removed 1 base at V and 4 bases at J, with 20 bases between. Looked up from germline, CDR1 is SGDLS and CDR2 is YYNGEE.

Only one count was recorded for this clone. The chain joins TRBV10-3 to TRBJ1-3; perhaps TRBD1 as D (6 bases). Trimming stripped 2 bases from V and 6 bases from J, with 11 bases between. The CDR3 is made up of 14 amino acids. Looked up from germline, CDR1 is ENHRY and CDR2 is SYGVKD. The CDR3 reads CAISEDRNENTIYF. For the CDR3, the DNA is TGTGCCATCAGTGAGGACAGGAACGAAAACACCATATATTTT.

The rearrangement uses TRBV7-9 and TRBJ2-3, with 11 bases aligning to TRBD2. The CDR3 totals 15 residues. V lost 0 bases and J lost 7; bases outside the gene matches: 3. In germline, CDR1 is SEHNR, CDR2 FQNEAQ (reference sequence). The chain's CDR3 is CASSLAPSGGNTQYF. The CDR3 bases are TGTGCCAGCAGCTTAGCTCCTAGCGGGGGGAATACGCAGTATTTT.

This chain connects TRBV11-2 to TRBJ1-1; D not certain. The CDR3 is 14 amino acids. The germline gives CDR1 SGHAT, CDR2 FQNNGV. The V gene lost 5 bases and the J gene lost 10 bases, with 20 bases spanning the gap. The CDR3 DNA reads as TGTGCCAGCAGCACTCTAGAAGGGTCGGCTCCAGCTTTCTTT. Translated, it gives CASSTLEGSAPAFF.

A few counts support this clone. V gene TRBV19 combines with J gene TRBJ1-5; TRBD1 aligns across 8 bases. The ends lost 10 bases at V and 0 bases at J; junction bases unmatched: 14. CDR3 length: 17 amino acids. The germline V gene encodes CDR1 LNHDA and CDR2 SQIVND (reference sequence). The CDR3, as DNA: TGTGCCACTAAGGACAGGGACGACTTATATAGCAATCAGCCCCAGCATTTT. Translated: CATKDRDDLYSNQPQHF.

The V call is TRBV5-1, the J call TRBJ2-3; D is tentatively TRBD1 or TRBD2 (5 bases each). CDR3 length equals 14 residues. Germline CDR1 reads SGHRS; CDR2 reads YFSETQ. Trimming removed 0 bases at V and 2 bases at J, with 7 bases between. The CDR3 sequence: CASSLEGTTDTQYF. The DNA for the CDR3 is TGCGCCAGCAGCTTGGAGGGGACCACAGATACGCAGTATTTT.

The rearrangement uses TRBV5-4 and TRBJ1-2, with D possibly matching TRBD1 (6 bases). This CDR3 region has 13 residues. V lost 4 bases to trimming and J lost 8 bases, with 15 bases between them. CDR1 and CDR2 from the germline V gene are SGHNT and YYREEE (reference sequence). CDR3 DNA sequence: TGTGCCAGCAGCCTGACCAGGACAGCCGGCTACACCTTC. As protein: CASSLTRTAGYTF.

The chain combines TRBV4-3 with TRBJ2-6; the D gene is possibly TRBD2 (5 bases). Germline CDR1 and CDR2: LGHNA and YSLEER. V lost 4 bases and J lost 4, with 14 bases in between. CDR3 size: 16 residues. The CDR3: CASSPGLPQGANVLTF. Written as DNA, the CDR3 is TGCGCCAGCAGCCCTGGACTGCCCCAGGGGGCCAACGTCCTGACTTTC.

V usage is TRBV30 and J usage is TRBJ1-6; D is uncertain. Trimming stripped 0 bases from V and 5 bases from J, with 23 bases between. This CDR3 spans 19 amino acids. CDR1 is GTSNPN, CDR2 SVGIG, per germline (reference sequence). CDR3 amino acids: CAWSVRLLVTRGNNSPLHF. In DNA, the CDR3 is TGTGCCTGGAGTGTTCGACTCTTAGTTACCCGGGGAAATAATTCACCCCTCCACTTT.